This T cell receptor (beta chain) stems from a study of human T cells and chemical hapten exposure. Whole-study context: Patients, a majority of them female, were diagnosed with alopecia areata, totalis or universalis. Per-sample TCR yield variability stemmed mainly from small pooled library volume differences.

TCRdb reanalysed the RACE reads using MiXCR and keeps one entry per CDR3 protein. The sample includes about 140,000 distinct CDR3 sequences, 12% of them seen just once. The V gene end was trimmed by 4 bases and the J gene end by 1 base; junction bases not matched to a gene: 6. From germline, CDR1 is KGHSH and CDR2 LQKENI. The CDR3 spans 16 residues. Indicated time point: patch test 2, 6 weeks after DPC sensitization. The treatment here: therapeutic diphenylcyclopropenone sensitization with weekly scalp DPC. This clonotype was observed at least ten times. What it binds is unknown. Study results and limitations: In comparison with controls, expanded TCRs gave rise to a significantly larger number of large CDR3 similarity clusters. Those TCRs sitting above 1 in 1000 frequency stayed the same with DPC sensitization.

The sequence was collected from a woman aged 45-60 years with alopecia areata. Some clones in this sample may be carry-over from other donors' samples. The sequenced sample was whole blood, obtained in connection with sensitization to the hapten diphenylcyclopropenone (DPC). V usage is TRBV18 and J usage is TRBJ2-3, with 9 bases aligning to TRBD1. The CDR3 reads CASSQDRGGGTDTQYF. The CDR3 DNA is TGTGCCAGCTCACAGGACAGGGGAGGCGGCACAGATACGCAGTATTTT.